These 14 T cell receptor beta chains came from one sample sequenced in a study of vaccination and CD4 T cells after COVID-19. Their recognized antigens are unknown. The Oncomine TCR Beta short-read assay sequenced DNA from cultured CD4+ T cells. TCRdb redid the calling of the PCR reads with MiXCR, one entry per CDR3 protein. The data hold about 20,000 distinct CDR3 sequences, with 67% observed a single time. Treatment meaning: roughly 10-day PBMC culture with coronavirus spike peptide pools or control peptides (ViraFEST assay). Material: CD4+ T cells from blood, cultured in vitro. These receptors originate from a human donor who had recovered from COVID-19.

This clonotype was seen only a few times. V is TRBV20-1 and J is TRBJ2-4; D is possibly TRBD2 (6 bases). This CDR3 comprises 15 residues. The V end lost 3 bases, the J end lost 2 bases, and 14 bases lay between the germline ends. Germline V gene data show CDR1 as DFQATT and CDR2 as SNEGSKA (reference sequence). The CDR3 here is CSASRGGGTKNIQYF. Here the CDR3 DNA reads TGCAGTGCTAGTCGGGGAGGTGGTACCAAAAACATTCAGTACTTC.

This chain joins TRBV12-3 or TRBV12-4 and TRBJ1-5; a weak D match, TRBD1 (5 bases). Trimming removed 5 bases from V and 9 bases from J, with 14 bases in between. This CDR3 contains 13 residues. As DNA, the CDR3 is TGTGCCAGCAGTAACCGGGACTTCGGGCCCCAGCATTTT. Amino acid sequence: CASSNRDFGPQHF.

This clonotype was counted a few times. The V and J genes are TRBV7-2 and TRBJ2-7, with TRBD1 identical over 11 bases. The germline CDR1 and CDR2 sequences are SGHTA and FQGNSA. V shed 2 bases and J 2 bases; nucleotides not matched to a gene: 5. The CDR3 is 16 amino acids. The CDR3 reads CASSLSGTGGTYEQYF. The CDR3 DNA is TGTGCCAGCAGCTTATCCGGGACAGGGGGGACCTACGAGCAGTACTTC.

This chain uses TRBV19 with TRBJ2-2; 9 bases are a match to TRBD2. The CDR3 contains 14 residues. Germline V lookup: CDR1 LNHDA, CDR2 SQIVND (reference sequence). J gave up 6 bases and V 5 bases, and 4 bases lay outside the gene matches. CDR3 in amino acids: CASSASGNPGELFF. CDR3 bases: TGTGCCAGTAGTGCTAGCGGGAATCCCGGGGAGCTGTTTTTT.

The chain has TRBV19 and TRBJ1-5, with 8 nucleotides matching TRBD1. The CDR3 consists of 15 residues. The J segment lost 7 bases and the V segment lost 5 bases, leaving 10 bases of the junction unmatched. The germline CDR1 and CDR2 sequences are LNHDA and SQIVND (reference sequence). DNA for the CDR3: TGTGCCAGTAGTCCTCGGACAGGGACCATCCAGCCCCAGCATTTT. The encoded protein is CASSPRTGTIQPQHF.

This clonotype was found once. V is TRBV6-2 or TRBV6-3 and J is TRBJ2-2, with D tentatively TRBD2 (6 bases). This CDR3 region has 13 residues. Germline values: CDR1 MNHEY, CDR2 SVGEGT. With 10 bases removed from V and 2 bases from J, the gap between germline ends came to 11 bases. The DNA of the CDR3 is TGTGCCACAACCGGGACTAACACCGGGGAGCTGTTTTTT. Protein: CATTGTNTGELFF.

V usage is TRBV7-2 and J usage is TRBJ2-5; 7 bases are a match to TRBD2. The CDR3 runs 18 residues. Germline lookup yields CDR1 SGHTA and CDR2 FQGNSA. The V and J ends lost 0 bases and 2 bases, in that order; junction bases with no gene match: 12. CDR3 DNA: TGTGCCAGCAGCTTAGCTCCCCCCGGGAGGCCGGGACAAGAGACCCAGTACTTC. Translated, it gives CASSLAPPGRPGQETQYF. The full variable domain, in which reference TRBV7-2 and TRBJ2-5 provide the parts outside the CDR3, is GAGVSQSPSNKVTEKGKDVELRCDPISGHTALYWYRQSLGQGLEFLIYFQGNSAPDKSGLPSDRFSAERTGGSVSTLTIQRTQQEDSAVYLCASSLAPPGRPGQETQYFGPGTRLLVL.

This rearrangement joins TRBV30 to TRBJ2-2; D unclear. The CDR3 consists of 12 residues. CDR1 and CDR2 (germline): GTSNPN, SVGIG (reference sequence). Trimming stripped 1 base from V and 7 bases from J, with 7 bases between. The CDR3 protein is CAWSGGVGELFF. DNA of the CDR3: TGTGCCTGGAGTGGAGGAGTCGGGGAGCTGTTTTTT.

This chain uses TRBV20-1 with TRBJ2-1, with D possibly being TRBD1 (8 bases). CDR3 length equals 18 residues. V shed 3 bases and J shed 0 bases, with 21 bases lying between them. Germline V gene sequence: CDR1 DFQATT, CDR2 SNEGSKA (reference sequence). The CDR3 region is CSASNRGNPSGSYNEQFF. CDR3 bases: TGCAGTGCTAGTAACAGGGGGAACCCTAGCGGCTCCTACAATGAGCAGTTCTTC.

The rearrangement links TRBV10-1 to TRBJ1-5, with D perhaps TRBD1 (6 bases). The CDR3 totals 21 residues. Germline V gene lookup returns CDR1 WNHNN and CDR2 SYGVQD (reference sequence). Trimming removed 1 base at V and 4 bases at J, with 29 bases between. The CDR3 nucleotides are TGCGCCAGCAGTGAGTTGTCCCCCCTGGGGTTAAGGGAGGGGGGGAATCAGCCCCAGCATTTT. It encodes CASSELSPLGLREGGNQPQHF.

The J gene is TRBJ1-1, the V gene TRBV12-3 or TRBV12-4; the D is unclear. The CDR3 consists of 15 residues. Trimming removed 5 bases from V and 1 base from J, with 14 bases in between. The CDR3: CASSDVHGPNTEAFF. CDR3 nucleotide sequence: TGTGCCAGCAGTGACGTCCACGGGCCGAACACTGAAGCTTTCTTT.

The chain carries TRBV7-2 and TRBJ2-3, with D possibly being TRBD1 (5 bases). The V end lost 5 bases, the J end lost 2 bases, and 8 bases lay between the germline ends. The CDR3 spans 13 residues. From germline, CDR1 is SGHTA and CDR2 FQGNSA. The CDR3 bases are TGTGCCAGCAGCCCCAGGGCCACAGATACGCAGTATTTT. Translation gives CASSPRATDTQYF.

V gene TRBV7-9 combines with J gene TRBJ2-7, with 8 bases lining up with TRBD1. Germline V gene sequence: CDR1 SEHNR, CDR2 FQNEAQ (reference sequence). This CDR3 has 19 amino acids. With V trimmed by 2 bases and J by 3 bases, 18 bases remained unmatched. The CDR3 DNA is TGTGCCAGCAGCTTACCCACCTCCAGGGGGCGCGGAATTGGCTACGAGCAGTACTTC. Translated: CASSLPTSRGRGIGYEQYF.

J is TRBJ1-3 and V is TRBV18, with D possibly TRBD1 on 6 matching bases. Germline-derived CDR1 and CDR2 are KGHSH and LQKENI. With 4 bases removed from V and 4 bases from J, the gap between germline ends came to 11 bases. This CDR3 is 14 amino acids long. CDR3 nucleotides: TGTGCCAGCTCACTACAGGGAGCCGGAAACACCATATATTTT. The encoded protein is CASSLQGAGNTIYF.